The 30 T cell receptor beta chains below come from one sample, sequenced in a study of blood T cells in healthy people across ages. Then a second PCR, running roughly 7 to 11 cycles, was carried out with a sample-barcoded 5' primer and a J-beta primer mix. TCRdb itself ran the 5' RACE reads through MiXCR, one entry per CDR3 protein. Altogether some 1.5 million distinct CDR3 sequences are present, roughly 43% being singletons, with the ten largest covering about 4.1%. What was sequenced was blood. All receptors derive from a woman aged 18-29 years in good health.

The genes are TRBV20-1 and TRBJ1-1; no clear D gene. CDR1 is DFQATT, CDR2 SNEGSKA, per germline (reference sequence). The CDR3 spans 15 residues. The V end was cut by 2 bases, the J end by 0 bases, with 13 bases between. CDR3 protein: CSARSLSPMNTEAFF. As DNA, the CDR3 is TGCAGTGCTAGATCCCTGTCGCCTATGAACACTGAAGCTTTCTTT.

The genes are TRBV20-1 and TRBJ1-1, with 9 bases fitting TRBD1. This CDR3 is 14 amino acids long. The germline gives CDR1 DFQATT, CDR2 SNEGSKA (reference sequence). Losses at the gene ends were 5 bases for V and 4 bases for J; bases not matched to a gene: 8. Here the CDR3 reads CSASLPGQGTEAFF. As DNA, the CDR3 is TGCAGTGCTTCCCTTCCGGGACAGGGCACTGAAGCTTTCTTT.

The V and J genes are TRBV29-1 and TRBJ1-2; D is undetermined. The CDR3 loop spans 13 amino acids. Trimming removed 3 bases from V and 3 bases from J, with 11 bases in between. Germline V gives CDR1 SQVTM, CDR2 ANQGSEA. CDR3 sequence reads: CSVEALVDYGYTF. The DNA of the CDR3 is TGCAGCGTTGAGGCGCTGGTGGACTATGGCTACACCTTC.

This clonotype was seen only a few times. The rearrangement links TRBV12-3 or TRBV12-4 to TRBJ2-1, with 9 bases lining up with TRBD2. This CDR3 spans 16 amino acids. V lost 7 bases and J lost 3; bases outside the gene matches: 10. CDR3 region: CASTLAGQGGYNEQFF. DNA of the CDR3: TGTGCCAGCACCCTAGCGGGGCAGGGAGGCTACAATGAGCAGTTCTTC.

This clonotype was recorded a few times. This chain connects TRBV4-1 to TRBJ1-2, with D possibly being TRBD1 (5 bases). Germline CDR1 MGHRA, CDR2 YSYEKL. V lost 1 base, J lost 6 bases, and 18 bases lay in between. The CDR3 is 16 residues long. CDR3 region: CASSQGLRGRKDGYTF. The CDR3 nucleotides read TGCGCCAGCAGCCAAGGATTAAGGGGAAGGAAAGATGGCTACACCTTC.

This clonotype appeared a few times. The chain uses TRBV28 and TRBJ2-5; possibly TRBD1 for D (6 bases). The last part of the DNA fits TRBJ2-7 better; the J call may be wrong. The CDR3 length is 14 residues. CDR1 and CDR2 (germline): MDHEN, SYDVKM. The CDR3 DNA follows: TGTGCCAGCAGTGCCCCATCCTCAGGGGTCGAGCAGTACTTC. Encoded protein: CASSAPSSGVEQYF.

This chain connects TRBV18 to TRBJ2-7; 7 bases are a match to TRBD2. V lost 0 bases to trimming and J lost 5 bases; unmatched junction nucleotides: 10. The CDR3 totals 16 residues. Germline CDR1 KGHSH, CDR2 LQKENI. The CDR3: CASSPPRPSGRDEQYF. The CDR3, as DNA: TGTGCCAGCTCACCACCGCGGCCTAGCGGTCGGGACGAGCAGTACTTC.

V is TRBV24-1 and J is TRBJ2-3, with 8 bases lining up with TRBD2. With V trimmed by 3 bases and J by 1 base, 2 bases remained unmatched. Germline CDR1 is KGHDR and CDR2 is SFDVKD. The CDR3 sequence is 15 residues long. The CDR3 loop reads CATSDGTRGTDTQYF. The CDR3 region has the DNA TGTGCCACCAGTGATGGGACTAGAGGCACAGATACGCAGTATTTT.

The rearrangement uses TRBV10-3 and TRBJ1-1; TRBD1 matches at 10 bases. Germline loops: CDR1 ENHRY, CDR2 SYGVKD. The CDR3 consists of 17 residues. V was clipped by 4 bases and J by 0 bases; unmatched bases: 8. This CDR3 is CAISAWTGGKLNTEAFF. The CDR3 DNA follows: TGTGCCATCAGTGCCTGGACAGGGGGGAAATTGAACACTGAAGCTTTCTTT.

The CDR3 loop reads CASSFSKGGLRGGNQPQHF. The CDR3 DNA reads as TGTGCCAGCAGTTTTTCCAAGGGGGGGCTACGAGGTGGCAATCAGCCCCAGCATTTT. The chain is built from TRBV12-3 or TRBV12-4 and TRBJ1-5, with D possibly matching TRBD1 (6 bases). The ends were cut back, 3 bases at V and 2 bases at J, with 23 bases in the middle. The CDR3 totals 19 residues.

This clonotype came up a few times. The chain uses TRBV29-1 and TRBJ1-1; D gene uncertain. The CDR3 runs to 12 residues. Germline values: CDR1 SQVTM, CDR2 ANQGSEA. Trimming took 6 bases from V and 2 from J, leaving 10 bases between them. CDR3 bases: TGCAGCGTCGCACTTGGAAACACTGAAGCTTTCTTT. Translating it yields CSVALGNTEAFF. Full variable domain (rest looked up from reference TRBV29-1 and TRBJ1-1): SAVISQKPSRDICQRGTSLTIQCQVDSQVTMMFWYRQQPGQSLTLIATANQGSEATYESGFVIDKFPISRPNLTFSTLTVSNMSPEDSSIYLCSVALGNTEAFFGQGTRLTVV.

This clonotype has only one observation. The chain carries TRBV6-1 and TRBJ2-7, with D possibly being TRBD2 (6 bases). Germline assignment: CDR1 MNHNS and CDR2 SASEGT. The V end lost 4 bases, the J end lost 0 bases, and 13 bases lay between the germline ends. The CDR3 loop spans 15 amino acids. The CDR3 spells CASSVSRGYSYEQYF. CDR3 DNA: TGTGCCAGCAGTGTCAGTCGGGGGTACTCCTACGAGCAGTACTTC.

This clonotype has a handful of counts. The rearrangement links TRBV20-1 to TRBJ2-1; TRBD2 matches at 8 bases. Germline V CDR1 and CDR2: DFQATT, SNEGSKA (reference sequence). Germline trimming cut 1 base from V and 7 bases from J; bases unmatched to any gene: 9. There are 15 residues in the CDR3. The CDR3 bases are TGCAGTGCTAGAGCGGGAGGGCCTCGTAAGAATGAGCAGTTCTTC. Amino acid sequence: CSARAGGPRKNEQFF.

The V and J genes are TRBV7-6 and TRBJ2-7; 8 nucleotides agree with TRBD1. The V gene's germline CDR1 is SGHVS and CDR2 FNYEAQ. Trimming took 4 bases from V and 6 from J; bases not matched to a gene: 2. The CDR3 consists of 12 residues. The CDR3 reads CASSSRGREQYF. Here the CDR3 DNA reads TGTGCCAGCAGCTCCAGGGGGCGCGAGCAGTACTTC.

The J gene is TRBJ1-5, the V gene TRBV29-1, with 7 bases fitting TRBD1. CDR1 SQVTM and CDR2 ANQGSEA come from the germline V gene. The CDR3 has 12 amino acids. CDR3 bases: TGCAGTACCAGGACAGGTAATCAGCCCCAGCATTTT. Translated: CSTRTGNQPQHF.

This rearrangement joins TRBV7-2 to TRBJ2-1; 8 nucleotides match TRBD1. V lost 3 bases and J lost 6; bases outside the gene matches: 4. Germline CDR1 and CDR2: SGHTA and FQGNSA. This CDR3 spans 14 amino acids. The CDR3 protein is CASSFGTGSNEQFF. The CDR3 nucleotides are TGTGCCAGCAGCTTTGGGACAGGCTCCAATGAGCAGTTCTTC. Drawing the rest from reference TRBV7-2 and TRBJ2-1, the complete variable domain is GAGVSQSPSNKVTEKGKDVELRCDPISGHTALYWYRQSLGQGLEFLIYFQGNSAPDKSGLPSDRFSAERTGGSVSTLTIQRTQQEDSAVYLCASSFGTGSNEQFFGPGTRLTVL.

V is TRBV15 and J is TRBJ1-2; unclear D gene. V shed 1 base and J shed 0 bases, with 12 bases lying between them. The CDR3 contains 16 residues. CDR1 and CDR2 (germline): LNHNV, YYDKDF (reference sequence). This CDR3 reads CATSRVGRMTNYGYTF. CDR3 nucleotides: TGTGCCACCAGCAGAGTTGGTAGAATGACTAACTATGGCTACACCTTC.

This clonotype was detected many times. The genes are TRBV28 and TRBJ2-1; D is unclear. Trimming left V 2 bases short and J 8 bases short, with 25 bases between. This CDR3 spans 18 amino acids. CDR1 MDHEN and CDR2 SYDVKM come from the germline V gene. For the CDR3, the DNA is TGTGCCAGCAGTTTACGCCGCGACTCTTCAGGATCTTTTGATGAGCAGTTCTTC. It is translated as CASSLRRDSSGSFDEQFF.

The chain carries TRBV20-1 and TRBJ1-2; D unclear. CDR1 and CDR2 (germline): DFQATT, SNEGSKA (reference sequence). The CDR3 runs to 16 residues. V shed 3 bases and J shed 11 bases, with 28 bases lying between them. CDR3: CSARPQAGGRSMWYTF. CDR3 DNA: TGCAGTGCTAGGCCCCAGGCTGGTGGGCGTTCGATGTGGTACACCTTC.

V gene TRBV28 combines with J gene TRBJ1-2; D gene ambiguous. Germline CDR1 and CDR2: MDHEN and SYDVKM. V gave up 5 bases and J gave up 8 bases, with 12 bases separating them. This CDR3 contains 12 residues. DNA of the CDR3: TGTGCCAGCAGTATCCGGGAGAGGGGCTACACCTTC. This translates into CASSIRERGYTF.

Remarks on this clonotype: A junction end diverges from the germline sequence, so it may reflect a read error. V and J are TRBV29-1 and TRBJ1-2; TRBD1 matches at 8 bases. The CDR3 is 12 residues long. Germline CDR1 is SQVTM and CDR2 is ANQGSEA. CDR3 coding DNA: TGTAGCGTCGATGAACAGGGGGATGGCTACACCTTC. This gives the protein CSVDEQGDGYTF.

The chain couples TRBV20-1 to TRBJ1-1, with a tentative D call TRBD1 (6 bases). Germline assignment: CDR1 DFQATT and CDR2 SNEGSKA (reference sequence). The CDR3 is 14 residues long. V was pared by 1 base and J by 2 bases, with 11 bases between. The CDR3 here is CSARGLRGNTEAFF. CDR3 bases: TGCAGTGCTAGAGGGCTCAGGGGCAACACTGAAGCTTTCTTT.

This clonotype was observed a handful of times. The CDR3 DNA reads as TGTGCCAGCAGCCAAGAGTCAGTCATCTTTAGCGGGAGAGGCCAGCCGGGGCCAGATACGCAGTATTTT. Its translation: CASSQESVIFSGRGQPGPDTQYF. The J gene is TRBJ2-3, the V gene TRBV3-1; 9 bases align to TRBD2. The germline V gene has CDR1 LGHDT and CDR2 YNNKEL (reference sequence). The CDR3 sequence is 23 residues long. Germline trimming cut 0 bases from V and 4 bases from J; bases unmatched to any gene: 26.

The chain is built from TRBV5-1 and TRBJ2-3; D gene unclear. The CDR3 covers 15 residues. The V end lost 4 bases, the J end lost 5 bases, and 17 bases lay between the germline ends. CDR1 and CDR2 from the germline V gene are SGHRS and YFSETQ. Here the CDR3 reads CASSLYSPRKDTQYF. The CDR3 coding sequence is TGCGCCAGCAGCCTCTACAGCCCTCGGAAAGATACGCAGTATTTT.

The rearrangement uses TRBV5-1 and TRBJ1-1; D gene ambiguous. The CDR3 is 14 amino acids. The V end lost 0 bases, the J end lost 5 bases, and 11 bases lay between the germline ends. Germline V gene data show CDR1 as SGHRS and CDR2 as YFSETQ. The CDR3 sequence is CASSLVTASTEAFF. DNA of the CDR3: TGCGCCAGCAGCTTGGTAACGGCCTCGACTGAAGCTTTCTTT. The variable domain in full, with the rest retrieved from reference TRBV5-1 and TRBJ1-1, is KAGVTQTPRYLIKTRGQQVTLSCSPISGHRSVSWYQQTPGQGLQFLFEYFSETQRNKGNFPGRFSGRQFSNSRSEMNVSTLELGDSALYLCASSLVTASTEAFFGQGTRLTVV.

CDR3 loop: CSARGRSGQGALSSYEQYF. CDR3 DNA: TGCAGTGCTAGAGGACGCTCGGGACAGGGGGCATTGAGCTCCTACGAGCAGTACTTC. The rearrangement links TRBV20-1 to TRBJ2-7; the match to TRBD1 covers 12 bases. CDR3 length: 19 amino acids. After removal of 1 base from V and 0 bases from J, the junction contained 13 bases not matched to a gene. Germline CDR1 reads DFQATT; CDR2 reads SNEGSKA (reference sequence).

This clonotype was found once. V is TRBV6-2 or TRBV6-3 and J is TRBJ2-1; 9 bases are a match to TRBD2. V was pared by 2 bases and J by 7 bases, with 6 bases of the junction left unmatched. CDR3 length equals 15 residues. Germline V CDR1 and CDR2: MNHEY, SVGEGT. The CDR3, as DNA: TGTGCCAGCAGTTACGTCGCGGGGGGGCCAAATGAGCAGTTCTTC. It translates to CASSYVAGGPNEQFF.

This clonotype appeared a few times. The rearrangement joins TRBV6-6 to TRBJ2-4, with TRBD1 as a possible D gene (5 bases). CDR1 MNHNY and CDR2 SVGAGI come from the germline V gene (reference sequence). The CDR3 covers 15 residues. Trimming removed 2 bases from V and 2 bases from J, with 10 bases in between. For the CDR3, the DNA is TGTGCCAGCAGTTACGTGGCAGGGCCCAAAAACATTCAGTACTTC. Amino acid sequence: CASSYVAGPKNIQYF.

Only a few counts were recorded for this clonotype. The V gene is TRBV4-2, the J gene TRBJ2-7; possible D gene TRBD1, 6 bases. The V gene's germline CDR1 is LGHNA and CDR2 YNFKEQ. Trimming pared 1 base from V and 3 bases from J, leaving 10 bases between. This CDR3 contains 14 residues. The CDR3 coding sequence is TGTGCCAGCAGCCAAGCCCGGGACAACTACGAGCAGTACTTC. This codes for CASSQARDNYEQYF.

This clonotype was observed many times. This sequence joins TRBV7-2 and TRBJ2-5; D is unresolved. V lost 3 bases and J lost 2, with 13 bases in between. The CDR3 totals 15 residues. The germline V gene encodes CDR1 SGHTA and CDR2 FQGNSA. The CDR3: CASSFPWGIQETQYF. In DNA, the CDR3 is TGTGCCAGCAGCTTTCCATGGGGTATTCAAGAGACCCAGTACTTC.